This TCR beta chain was retrieved from a study of CXCR3-negative and CXCR3-positive naive CD8 T cells. Concerning this clonotype: What it recognizes is unknown.

Regarding the study as a whole: Relative to memory CD8+ cells, whose diversity was much lower, both naive subsets had comparably high diversity. The level of CXCR3 expression partially decreased after cryopreservation; the majority of assays used fresh PBMCs.

The authors prepared UMI-labeled TRB cDNA libraries by 5' RACE. TCRdb re-called the 5' RACE reads and gives one entry per CDR3 protein, without DNA. The sample table sets out about 90,000 distinct CDR3 sequences. Every CD8+ subset sample held around 300,000 flow-sorted cells, done in triplicate. The CDR3 runs to 12 residues. Germline V gene lookup returns CDR1 SGHKS and CDR2 YYEKEE (reference sequence). The material sequenced was naive CXCR3- CD8+ T cells from blood. Subset indicated: CD45RO-CCR7+CD27+CD95- naive CD8+ T cells lacking CXCR3 (TNR3-). This clonotype was obtained from a human donor in good health. Some clones in this sample may be carry-over from other donors' samples. The chain couples TRBV5-5 to TRBJ1-1; TCRdb's D call of TRBD1 is untestable without DNA. CDR3 sequence: CASSWTGAEAFF.